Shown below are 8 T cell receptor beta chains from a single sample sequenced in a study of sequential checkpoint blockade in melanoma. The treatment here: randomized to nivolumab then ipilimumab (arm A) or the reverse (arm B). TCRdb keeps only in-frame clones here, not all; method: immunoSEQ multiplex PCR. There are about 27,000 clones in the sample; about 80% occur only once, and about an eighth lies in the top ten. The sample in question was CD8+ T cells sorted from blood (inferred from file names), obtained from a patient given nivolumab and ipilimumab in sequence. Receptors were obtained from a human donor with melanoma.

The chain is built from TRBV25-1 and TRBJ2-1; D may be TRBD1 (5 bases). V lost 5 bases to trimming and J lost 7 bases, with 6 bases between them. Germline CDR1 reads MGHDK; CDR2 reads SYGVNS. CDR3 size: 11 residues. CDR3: CASSPGNEQFF. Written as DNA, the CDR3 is TGTGCCAGCAGTCCAGGGAATGAGCAGTTCTTC. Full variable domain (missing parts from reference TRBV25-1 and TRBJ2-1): EADIYQTPRYLVIGTGKKITLECSQTMGHDKMYWYQQDPGMELHLIHYSYGVNSTEKGDLSSESTVSRIRTEHFPLTLESARPSHTSQYLCASSPGNEQFFGPGTRLTVL.

CDR3 sequence (DNA): TGTGCCAGCAGCGGGGGTAACGGACTGATCATCGACGAGCAGTACTTC. It specifies CASSGGNGLIIDEQYF. This chain uses TRBV9 with TRBJ2-7; tentatively, D is TRBD2 (5 bases). V was trimmed by 3 bases and J by 5 bases, leaving 21 bases between them. CDR1 is SGDLS and CDR2 is YYNGEE in the germline V gene. There are 16 residues in the CDR3. The variable domain in full, with the rest retrieved from reference TRBV9 and TRBJ2-7, is DSGVTQTPKHLITATGQRVTLRCSPRSGDLSVYWYQQSLDQGLQFLIQYYNGEERAKGNILERFSAQQFPDLHSELNLSSLELGDSALYFCASSGGNGLIIDEQYFGPGTRLTVT.

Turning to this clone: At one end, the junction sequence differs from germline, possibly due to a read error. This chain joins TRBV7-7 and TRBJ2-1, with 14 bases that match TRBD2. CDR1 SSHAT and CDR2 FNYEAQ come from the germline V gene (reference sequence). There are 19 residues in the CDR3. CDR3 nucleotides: TGTGCTAGCAGCCCCGGACTAGCGGGGGGCCTAGGGGTATACAATGAGCAGTTCTTC. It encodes CASSPGLAGGLGVYNEQFF. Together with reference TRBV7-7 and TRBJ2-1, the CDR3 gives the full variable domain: GAGVSQSPRYKVTKRGQDVTLRCDPISSHATLYWYQQALGQGPEFLTYFNYEAQPDKSGLPSDRFSAERPEGSISTLTIQRTEQRDSAMYRCASSPGLAGGLGVYNEQFFGPGTRLTVL.

CDR3 nucleotides: TGCGCCAGCATTCTTTACGAGCAGTACTTC. Its translation: CASILYEQYF. The chain has TRBV10-1 and TRBJ2-7; no clear D. Looked up from germline, CDR1 is WNHNN and CDR2 is SYGVQD (reference sequence). CDR3 length equals 10 residues. V was shortened by 7 bases and J by 4 bases, with 5 bases between the two germline ends.

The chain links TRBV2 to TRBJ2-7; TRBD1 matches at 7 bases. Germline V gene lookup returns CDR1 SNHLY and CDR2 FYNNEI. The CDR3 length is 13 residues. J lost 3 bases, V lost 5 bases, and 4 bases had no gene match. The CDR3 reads CASSWTGYYEQYF. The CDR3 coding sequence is TGTGCCAGCAGTTGGACAGGCTACTACGAGCAGTACTTC.

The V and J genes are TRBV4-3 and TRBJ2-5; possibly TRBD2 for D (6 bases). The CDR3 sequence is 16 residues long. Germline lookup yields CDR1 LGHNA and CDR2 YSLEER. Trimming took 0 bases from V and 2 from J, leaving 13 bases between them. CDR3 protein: CASSQDLGGQQETQYF. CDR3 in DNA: TGCGCCAGCAGCCAAGATTTGGGAGGACAACAAGAGACCCAGTACTTC.

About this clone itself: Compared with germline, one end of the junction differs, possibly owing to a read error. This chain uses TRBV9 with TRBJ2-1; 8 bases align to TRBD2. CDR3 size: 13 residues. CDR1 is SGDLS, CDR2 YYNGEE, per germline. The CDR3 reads CASSVSGDKEQFF. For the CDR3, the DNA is TGTGCCAGCAGCGTTAGCGGGGACAAGGAGCAGTTCTTC.

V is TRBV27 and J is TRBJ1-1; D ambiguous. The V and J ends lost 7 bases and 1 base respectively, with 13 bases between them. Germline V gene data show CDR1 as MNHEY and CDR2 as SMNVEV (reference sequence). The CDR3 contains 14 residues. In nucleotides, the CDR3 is TGTGCCAGCACCCTCTCTCCAGGGAACACTGAAGCTTTCTTT. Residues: CASTLSPGNTEAFF.